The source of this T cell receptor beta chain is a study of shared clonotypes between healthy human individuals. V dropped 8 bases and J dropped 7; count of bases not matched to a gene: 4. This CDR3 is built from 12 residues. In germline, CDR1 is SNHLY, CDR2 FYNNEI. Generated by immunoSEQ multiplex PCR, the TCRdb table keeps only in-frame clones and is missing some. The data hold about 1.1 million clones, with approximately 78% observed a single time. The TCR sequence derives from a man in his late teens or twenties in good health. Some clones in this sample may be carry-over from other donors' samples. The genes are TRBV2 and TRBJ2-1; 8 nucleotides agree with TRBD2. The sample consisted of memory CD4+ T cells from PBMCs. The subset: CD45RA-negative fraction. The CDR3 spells CASGTSWNEQFF. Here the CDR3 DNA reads TGTGCCAGCGGGACTAGTTGGAATGAGCAGTTCTTC.